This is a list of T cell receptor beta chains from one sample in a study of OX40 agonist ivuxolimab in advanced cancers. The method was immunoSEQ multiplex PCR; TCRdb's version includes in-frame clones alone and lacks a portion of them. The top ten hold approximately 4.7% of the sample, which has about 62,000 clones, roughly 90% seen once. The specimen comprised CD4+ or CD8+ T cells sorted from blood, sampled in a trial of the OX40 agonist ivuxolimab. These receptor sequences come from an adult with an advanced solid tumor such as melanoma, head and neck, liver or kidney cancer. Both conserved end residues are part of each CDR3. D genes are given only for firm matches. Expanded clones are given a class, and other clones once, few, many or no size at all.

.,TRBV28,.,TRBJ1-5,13,TGTGCCAGCAGTTTAGATAGCAATCAGCCCCAGCATTTT,CASSLDSNQPQHF
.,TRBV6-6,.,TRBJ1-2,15,TGTGCCAGCAGTTACTCTTCCAGGGTGGGGTATGGCTACACCTTC,CASSYSSRVGYGYTF
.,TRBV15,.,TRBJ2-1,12,TGTGCCACCAGCAGAGATAGGACGGAGCAGTTCTTC,CATSRDRTEQFF
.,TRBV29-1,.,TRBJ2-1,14,TGCAGCGTTGAAGAACGGACTCGTTACAATGAGCAGTTCTTC,CSVEERTRYNEQFF
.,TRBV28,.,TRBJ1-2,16,TGTGCCAGCAGCCCCCCTGGCCTAATGACTAACTATGGCTACACCTTC,CASSPPGLMTNYGYTF
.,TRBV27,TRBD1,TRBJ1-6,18,TGTGCCAGCAGTCCCGGGACAGGGGGCGCGGGGATAGGTTCACCCCTCCACTTT,CASSPGTGGAGIGSPLHF
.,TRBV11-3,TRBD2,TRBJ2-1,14,TGTGCCAGCAGCGGGGCTAGCGGAAACAATGAGCAGTTCTTC,CASSGASGNNEQFF
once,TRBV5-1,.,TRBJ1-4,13,TGCGCCAGCAGCTTGGGGGGGAATGAAAAACTGTTTTTT,CASSLGGNEKLFF
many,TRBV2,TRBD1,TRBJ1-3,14,TGTGCCAGCAGTGATAGGGACAGAGGAAACACCATATATTTT,CASSDRDRGNTIYF
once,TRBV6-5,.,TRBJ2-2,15,TGTGCCAGCAGTTACTCGCTTGGGGCTACCGGGGAGCTGTTTTTT,CASSYSLGATGELFF
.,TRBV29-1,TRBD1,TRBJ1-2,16,TGCAGCGTTGAAGGGGGTCTACAGGGGGCTAACTATGGCTACACCTTC,CSVEGGLQGANYGYTF
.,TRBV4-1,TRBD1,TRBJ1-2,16,TGCGCCAGCAGCCGGGGGACAGGGGCCGCCGGGACAGGCTACACCTTC,CASSRGTGAAGTGYTF
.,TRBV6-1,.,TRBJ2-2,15,TGTGCCAGCAGTCTTTCAGGACTGAACACCGGGGAGCTGTTTTTT,CASSLSGLNTGELFF
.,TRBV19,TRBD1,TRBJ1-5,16,TGTGCCAGTAGTTTCCAGGGGGCGCGCAGCAATCAGCCCCAGCATTTT,CASSFQGARSNQPQHF
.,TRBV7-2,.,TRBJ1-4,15,TGTGCCAGCAGCCCCCGCGTGGCCCTTAATGAAAAACTGTTTTTT,CASSPRVALNEKLFF
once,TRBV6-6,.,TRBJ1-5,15,TGTGCCAGCAGCACAGGCAGGGACGATGATCAGCCCCAGCATTTT,CASSTGRDDDQPQHF
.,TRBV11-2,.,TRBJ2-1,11,TGTGCCAGCAGCTTAGGGGGTCGGCAGTTCTTC,CASSLGGRQFF
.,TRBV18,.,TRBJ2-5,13,TGTGCCAGCTCATCAGGGTTTCTGGAGACCCAGTACTTC,CASSSGFLETQYF
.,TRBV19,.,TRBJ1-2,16,TGTGCCAGTAGCACATGGCCAACTACACTTAACTATGGCTACACCTTC,CASSTWPTTLNYGYTF
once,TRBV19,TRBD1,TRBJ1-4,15,TGTGCCAGCTCGGGGACAGGGGGAACTAATGAAAAACTGTTTTTT,CASSGTGGTNEKLFF
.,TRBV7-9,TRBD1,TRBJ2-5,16,TGTGCCAGCAGCAACTGGACAGGGATAATAGGAGAGACCCAGTACTTC,CASSNWTGIIGETQYF
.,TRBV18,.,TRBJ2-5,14,TGTGCCAGCTCACCACCAAACAGGATAGAGACCCAGTACTTC,CASSPPNRIETQYF
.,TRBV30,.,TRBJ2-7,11,TGTGCCTGGAGGGGTACGGGCGAGCAGTACTTC,CAWRGTGEQYF
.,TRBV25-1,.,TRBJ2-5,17,TGTGCCAGCAGTTTACGCAGAACAAATCCCCGACAAGAGACCCAGTACTTC,CASSLRRTNPRQETQYF
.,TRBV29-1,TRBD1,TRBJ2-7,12,TGCAGCGTTGACCAGGGGGCGAGCGAGCAGTACTTC,CSVDQGASEQYF
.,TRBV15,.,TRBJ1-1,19,TGTGCCACCAGCAGAGATCTGAGGGGTAAAGGCCTCCCGAACACTGAAGCTTTCTTT,CATSRDLRGKGLPNTEAFF
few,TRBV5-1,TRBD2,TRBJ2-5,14,TGCGCCAGCGGGATCCCTAGCGGCCAAGAGACCCAGTACTTC,CASGIPSGQETQYF
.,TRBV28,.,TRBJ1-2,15,TGTGCCAGCAGTTTAGTTGACAGGCTGAGGGGTGGCTACACCTTC,CASSLVDRLRGGYTF
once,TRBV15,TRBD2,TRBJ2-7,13,TGTGCCACCAGGACTAGCGGTTCAACCGAGCAGTACTTC,CATRTSGSTEQYF
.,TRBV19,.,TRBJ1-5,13,TGTGCCAGTAGTATAGATCGAGTGCAGCCCCAGCATTTT,CASSIDRVQPQHF
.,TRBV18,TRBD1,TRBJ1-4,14,TGTGCCAGCTCACCGGGACAGCCTAATGAAAAACTGTTTTTT,CASSPGQPNEKLFF
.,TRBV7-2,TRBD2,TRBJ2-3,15,TGTGCCAGCAGCTTAGGGCTAGCGGGCCGAGATACGCAGTATTTT,CASSLGLAGRDTQYF
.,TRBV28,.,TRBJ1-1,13,TGTGCCAGCAGTTTCCTGAAACAGGGTGAAGCTTTCTTT,CASSFLKQGEAFF
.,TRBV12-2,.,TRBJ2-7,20,TGTGCAAGTCGCTTAGGAACCCTAGCGGGGGGCCTCCTTGCGTCCTACGAGCAGTACTTC,CASRLGTLAGGLLASYEQYF
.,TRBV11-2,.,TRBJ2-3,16,TGTGCCAGCAGCCCCTCATGGCAGGGGAGCACAGATACGCAGTATTTT,CASSPSWQGSTDTQYF
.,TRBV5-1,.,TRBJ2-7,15,TGCGCCAGCAGCTTGGGACGGGACCTGCCCTACGAGCAGTACTTC,CASSLGRDLPYEQYF
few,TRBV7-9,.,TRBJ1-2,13,TGTGCCAGCAGCTTCCCGGGAAACTATGGCTACACCTTC,CASSFPGNYGYTF
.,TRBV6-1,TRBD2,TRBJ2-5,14,TGTGCCAGCAGTGCCTTGCAATCGGGGGGGACCCAGTACTTC,CASSALQSGGTQYF
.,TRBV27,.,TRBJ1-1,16,TGTGCCAGCAGTCTGACCCCGTCGTGGTGGAACACTGAAGCTTTCTTT,CASSLTPSWWNTEAFF
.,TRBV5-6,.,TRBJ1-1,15,TGTGCCAGCAGCCCGGGCCAGATTATGAACACTGAAGCTTTCTTT,CASSPGQIMNTEAFF